The 24 T cell receptor beta chains below were found in one sample sequenced in a study of T cell changes during pregnancy in multiple sclerosis. The table came from immunoSEQ multiplex PCR; TCRdb's copy has only in-frame clones and leaves some out. The data contain about 73,000 clones, around 92% of them seen just once; the ten biggest clones take up roughly 2.8%. This specimen was peripheral blood, taken in the third trimester of pregnancy. The receptors shown here come from a female donor in good health, enrolled as a control in a pregnancy study.

The chain joins TRBV19 to TRBJ1-1, with D perhaps TRBD1 (5 bases). The CDR3 extends over 16 amino acids. Germline V gene data show CDR1 as LNHDA and CDR2 as SQIVND (reference sequence). V was shortened by 0 bases and J by 0 bases, with 11 bases between the two germline ends. The CDR3 is CASSIDLTDMNTEAFF. In DNA form, the CDR3 reads TGTGCCAGTAGTATAGATTTGACAGACATGAACACTGAAGCTTTCTTT. The complete variable domain, with remaining parts taken from reference TRBV19 and TRBJ1-1, reads DGGITQSPKYLFRKEGQNVTLSCEQNLNHDAMYWYRQDPGQGLRLIYYSQIVNDFQKGDIAEGYSVSREKKESFPLTVTSAQKNPTAFYLCASSIDLTDMNTEAFFGQGTRLTVV.

This clone was seen once. Mismatch with germline at one junction end may stem from a read error. The rearrangement joins TRBV5-6 to TRBJ2-5; D gene uncertain. The CDR3 covers 13 residues. Per germline, CDR1 SGHDT and CDR2 YYEEEE. CDR3 bases: TGTGCCAGCAGCTTGGAACAGCAAGGGACCCAGTACTTC. Protein product: CASSLEQQGTQYF.

The rearrangement links TRBV7-9 to TRBJ1-1; weak D call: TRBD1 (5 bases). Germline V lookup: CDR1 SEHNR, CDR2 FQNEAQ (reference sequence). Trimming left V 6 bases short and J 2 bases short, with 10 bases between. CDR3 length: 13 amino acids. The DNA of the CDR3 is TGTGCCAGCAGACCTCAGGGTAACACTGAAGCTTTCTTT. Translation: CASRPQGNTEAFF.

As DNA, the CDR3 is TGCAGCGGGGTGACAGACGACTATGGCTACACCTTC. Its translation: CSGVTDDYGYTF. V is TRBV29-1 and J is TRBJ1-2; D is possibly TRBD1 (5 bases). This CDR3 is built from 12 residues. CDR1 and CDR2 from the germline V gene are SQVTM and ANQGSEA. With 7 bases removed from V and 3 bases from J, the gap between germline ends came to 12 bases.

The J gene is TRBJ2-7, the V gene TRBV11-2, with 8 bases aligning to TRBD2. Germline V gives CDR1 SGHAT, CDR2 FQNNGV. With 2 bases clipped from V and 4 bases from J, the junction kept 7 bases outside the gene matches. This CDR3 region has 15 residues. The CDR3, as DNA: TGTGCCAGCAGCTTATACGGCGGGGGGTCATACGAGCAGTACTTC. Residues: CASSLYGGGSYEQYF.

This rearrangement joins TRBV27 to TRBJ2-2; D perhaps matches TRBD1 (5 bases). Per the germline V gene, CDR1 is MNHEY and CDR2 is SMNVEV (reference sequence). The CDR3 is 15 amino acids. Trimming cost V 5 bases and J 7 bases, with 17 bases left between them. CDR3 sequence (DNA): TGTGCCAGCAGTAAGGGCCAGGGATTGATCGGGGAGCTGTTTTTT. It specifies CASSKGQGLIGELFF.

V usage is TRBV11-2 and J usage is TRBJ2-3, with D possibly matching TRBD1 (5 bases). This CDR3 is 18 amino acids long. V dropped 0 bases and J dropped 5 bases, with 21 bases sitting between them. Germline V gene data show CDR1 as SGHAT and CDR2 as FQNNGV. The CDR3 region has the DNA TGTGCCAGCAGCTTAGATCAGGGCCGATTGGATAGACGAGATACGCAGTATTTT. Residues: CASSLDQGRLDRRDTQYF.

The J gene is TRBJ2-3, the V gene TRBV7-3; 9 positions match TRBD2. Germline V gives CDR1 SGHTA, CDR2 FQGTGA. Trimming at V came to 4 bases and at J to 8 bases, leaving 10 bases not matched to a gene. This CDR3 region has 15 residues. The CDR3 here is CASSSQGGRGGTQYF. As DNA, the CDR3 is TGTGCCAGCAGCTCCCAGGGCGGGAGGGGCGGTACGCAGTATTTT.

The chain combines TRBV30 with TRBJ2-1, with a possible D match to TRBD2 (5 bases). CDR3 length equals 11 residues. Germline CDR1 GTSNPN, CDR2 SVGIG (reference sequence). With 2 bases removed from V and 9 bases from J, the gap between germline ends came to 8 bases. Here the CDR3 reads CAWSRLAEQFF. The CDR3 bases are TGTGCCTGGAGTAGGCTAGCTGAGCAGTTCTTC.

This clone was detected only once. J is TRBJ2-2 and V is TRBV28; a possible D gene is TRBD1 (5 bases). The CDR3 has 19 residues. Germline CDR1 reads MDHEN; CDR2 reads SYDVKM. V was trimmed by 8 bases and J by 3 bases, leaving 28 bases between them. In nucleotides, the CDR3 is TGTGCCAGCGGCTACCCCCTTCCTATCAGGGATATCGACACCGGGGAGCTGTTTTTT. Its translation: CASGYPLPIRDIDTGELFF.

The CDR3 protein is CASSSYFRQGRNQPQHF. The CDR3 region has the DNA TGTGCCAGCAGTTCCTATTTCCGACAGGGGCGGAATCAGCCCCAGCATTTT. The genes are TRBV27 and TRBJ1-5; 8 bases agree with TRBD1. The V gene's germline CDR1 is MNHEY and CDR2 SMNVEV (reference sequence). This CDR3 spans 17 amino acids. Losses at the gene ends were 4 bases for V and 4 bases for J; bases not matched to a gene: 12.

Notes on this clone: The same CDR3 can be traced to other DNA sequences in this sample. The chain couples TRBV7-2 to TRBJ2-5; maybe TRBD1 (6 bases). Germline CDR1 SGHTA, CDR2 FQGNSA. CDR3 size: 13 residues. The V end lost 6 bases, the J end lost 2 bases, and 10 bases lay between the germline ends. In DNA, the CDR3 is TGTGCCAGCAGACCGGACAGTCAAGAGACCCAGTACTTC. It translates to CASRPDSQETQYF.

The CDR3 region is CASSEGTGYNEQFF. As DNA, the CDR3 is TGTGCCAGCAGTGAAGGGACAGGGTACAATGAGCAGTTCTTC. The chain couples TRBV2 to TRBJ2-1, with 8 bases lining up with TRBD1. This CDR3 spans 14 amino acids. Germline V CDR1 and CDR2: SNHLY, FYNNEI. The V and J ends lost 1 base and 4 bases, in that order; junction bases with no gene match: 0.

This chain links TRBV19 with TRBJ1-5; D call uncertain. The CDR3 consists of 13 residues. Looked up from germline, CDR1 is LNHDA and CDR2 is SQIVND (reference sequence). Trimming left V 3 bases short and J 5 bases short, with 8 bases between. CDR3 protein: CASSITAYQPQHF. The DNA of the CDR3 is TGTGCCAGTAGTATCACAGCCTATCAGCCCCAGCATTTT.

The chain carries TRBV29-1 and TRBJ1-1, with 8 nucleotides matching TRBD1. From germline, CDR1 is SQVTM and CDR2 ANQGSEA. Trimming at V came to 5 bases and at J to 13 bases, leaving 9 bases not matched to a gene. The CDR3 loop spans 11 amino acids. CDR3 residues: CSVTTGAGRFF. The CDR3 DNA reads as TGCAGCGTTACGACAGGGGCCGGACGTTTCTTT.

The gene calls are TRBV7-8 and TRBJ1-1; the match to TRBD1 covers 7 bases. CDR3 length: 17 amino acids. The ends lost 5 bases at V and 4 bases at J; junction bases unmatched: 16. Germline V lookup: CDR1 SGHVS, CDR2 FQNEAQ. The CDR3 nucleotides read TGTGCCAGCAGCGGTCGACAGGGCGGTGTTCGGAGCACTGAAGCTTTCTTT. Amino acid sequence: CASSGRQGGVRSTEAFF.

In DNA, the CDR3 is TGCGCCAGCAGCTTGGTTCTCGCGGGAGGAGGGGAGACCCAGTACTTC. This gives the protein CASSLVLAGGGETQYF. The chain links TRBV5-1 to TRBJ2-5, with 8 bases lining up with TRBD2. Trimming cost V 0 bases and J 5 bases; bases outside gene matches: 9. The CDR3 contains 16 residues. Germline lookup yields CDR1 SGHRS and CDR2 YFSETQ.

The V call is TRBV28, the J call TRBJ2-7; 9 bases agree with TRBD1. The CDR3 loop spans 15 amino acids. V trimming: 4 bases; J trimming: 4 bases; junction bases outside the gene matches: 8. Per germline, CDR1 MDHEN and CDR2 SYDVKM. CDR3 coding DNA: TGTGCCAGCAGTTACGGGGACAGGGTGTCTTACGAGCAGTACTTC. It codes for CASSYGDRVSYEQYF.

The chain is built from TRBV15 and TRBJ1-2; a possible D gene is TRBD1 (6 bases). The length of the CDR3 is 14 residues. Germline V gene data show CDR1 as LNHNV and CDR2 as YYDKDF (reference sequence). V gave up 0 bases and J gave up 8 bases, with 13 bases separating them. CDR3 loop: CATSREPGAHGYTF. In nucleotides, the CDR3 is TGTGCCACCAGCAGAGAACCAGGGGCTCACGGCTACACCTTC.

V is TRBV30 and J is TRBJ2-3; 8 bases align to TRBD2. This CDR3 is built from 15 residues. Germline V gives CDR1 GTSNPN, CDR2 SVGIG (reference sequence). Trimming at V came to 0 bases and at J to 3 bases, leaving 5 bases not matched to a gene. Written as DNA, the CDR3 is TGTGCCTGGAGTGTAACGGGAGGGCTGACAGATACGCAGTATTTT. Its protein is CAWSVTGGLTDTQYF.

The CDR3 region has the DNA TGCAGCGCCGACAGCAGCACAGATACGCAGTATTTT. Translating gives CSADSSTDTQYF. V usage is TRBV29-1 and J usage is TRBJ2-3, with D tentatively TRBD1 (5 bases). V dropped 7 bases and J dropped 0 bases, with 8 bases sitting between them. Germline assignment: CDR1 SQVTM and CDR2 ANQGSEA. This CDR3 is built from 12 residues.

The CDR3 protein is CASSIDLGGQGDYEQYF. CDR3 DNA sequence: TGTGCCAGTAGTATAGATCTCGGTGGTCAGGGGGACTACGAGCAGTACTTC. This sequence joins TRBV19 and TRBJ2-7; the match to TRBD1 covers 7 bases. This CDR3 has 17 residues. The J segment lost 3 bases and the V segment lost 0 bases, leaving 11 bases of the junction unmatched. From germline, CDR1 is LNHDA and CDR2 SQIVND (reference sequence). The variable domain in full, with the rest retrieved from reference TRBV19 and TRBJ2-7, is DGGITQSPKYLFRKEGQNVTLSCEQNLNHDAMYWYRQDPGQGLRLIYYSQIVNDFQKGDIAEGYSVSREKKESFPLTVTSAQKNPTAFYLCASSIDLGGQGDYEQYFGPGTRLTVT.

In nucleotides, the CDR3 is TGTGCCACCACGGGGTCGGATACGCAGTATTTT. Amino acid sequence: CATTGSDTQYF. The gene calls are TRBV7-9 and TRBJ2-3, with a tentative D call TRBD2 (5 bases). Germline V CDR1 and CDR2: SEHNR, FQNEAQ (reference sequence). Trimming pared 10 bases from V and 6 bases from J, leaving 11 bases between. The CDR3 loop spans 11 amino acids.

The gene calls are TRBV10-3 and TRBJ2-1; unclear D gene. Germline V lookup: CDR1 ENHRY, CDR2 SYGVKD. There are 14 residues in the CDR3. The V gene lost 10 bases and the J gene lost 10 bases, with 23 bases spanning the gap. The CDR3 DNA sequence: TGTGCCACCGCGGATGACGCCACATTCTTCGAGCAGTTCTTC. Amino acid sequence: CATADDATFFEQFF.